The T cell receptor beta chain described here comes from a study of blood T cell repertoires in COVID-19. Across the study: Samples of COVID-19 (acute and convalescent) were obtained from the United States, Italy and Spain. The analysed material was cDNA or gDNA that came from T cells, B-cell-depleted T cells, or PBMCs.

This clone was recorded only once. As processed by the authors: Reference gene primer amplification gave nucleated cell count estimates. Assay: immunoSEQ multiplex PCR; the TCRdb copy retains only in-frame clones and omits some. V, J and clone size derive from that table, while D and trimming were established from the DNA sequence. Here the sample spans around 15,000 clones, around 82% being singletons. Germline CDR1 is DFQATT and CDR2 is SNEGSKA (reference sequence). V was trimmed by 3 bases and J by 0 bases, leaving 9 bases between them. The CDR3 has 13 residues. This chain links TRBV20-1 with TRBJ2-7; D ambiguous. What was sequenced was peripheral blood. This clonotype was sampled from a human donor in a cohort sampled during active COVID-19. CDR3 in DNA: TGCAGTGCTAGTCCGACGGGCTCCTACGAGCAGTACTTC. This codes for CSASPTGSYEQYF.